One sample yielded the 20 T cell receptor beta chains listed below, sequenced in a study of blood T cell repertoires in COVID-19. Assay used: immunoSEQ multiplex PCR; TCRdb lists only in-frame clones, some missing. Counted here are tens of thousands of clones, 65% to 90% occurring once; the ten biggest clones make up 5.6%. Material for sequencing was peripheral blood. The source of these receptors is an older woman with acute or convalescent COVID-19.

The chain is built from TRBV19 and TRBJ1-4; TRBD1 matches at 8 bases. The length of the CDR3 is 16 residues. Germline CDR1 LNHDA, CDR2 SQIVND (reference sequence). J was trimmed by 5 bases and V by 1 base; bases with no gene match: 6. This CDR3 is CASSIGQGALNEKLFF. The CDR3 DNA sequence: TGTGCCAGTAGTATAGGGCAGGGGGCGCTGAATGAAAAACTGTTTTTT.

The rearrangement joins TRBV9 to TRBJ2-2, with unresolved D. The CDR3 extends over 15 amino acids. The ends were cut back, 0 bases at V and 6 bases at J, with 12 bases in the middle. Germline loops: CDR1 SGDLS, CDR2 YYNGEE. CDR3 bases: TGTGCCAGCAGCGTAGCCCCGGATCGGGCCGGGGAGCTGTTTTTT. Its translation: CASSVAPDRAGELFF.

The chain carries TRBV7-3 and TRBJ1-1, with D possibly TRBD1 on 6 matching bases. The length of the CDR3 is 13 residues. The germline V gene has CDR1 SGHTA and CDR2 FQGTGA. Between the trimmed V and J ends, which lost 9 bases and 7 bases, there was a span of 18 bases. The CDR3 is CARLYRVALEAFF. The CDR3 DNA is TGTGCCAGATTATACAGGGTGGCCCTTGAAGCTTTCTTT.

This clone was detected only once. The chain combines TRBV18 with TRBJ2-7, with 8 positions matching TRBD2. The germline V gene has CDR1 KGHSH and CDR2 LQKENI. The CDR3 covers 15 residues. The V segment lost 3 bases and the J segment 4 bases; nucleotides outside the gene matches: 8. The CDR3 DNA reads as TGTGCCAGCTCACCCGGTGACGGGGGGGCTTACGAGCAGTACTTC. Protein product: CASSPGDGGAYEQYF.

The chain joins TRBV19 to TRBJ1-1; D ambiguous. CDR1 and CDR2 from the germline V gene are LNHDA and SQIVND (reference sequence). The CDR3 is 15 residues long. Trimming pared 6 bases from V and 1 base from J, leaving 15 bases between. CDR3 sequence: CASRSPARGNTEAFF. In DNA form, the CDR3 reads TGTGCCAGTAGATCCCCGGCACGGGGGAACACTGAAGCTTTCTTT.

The V and J genes are TRBV2 and TRBJ2-1, with D unclear. The germline CDR1 and CDR2 sequences are SNHLY and FYNNEI. The CDR3 sequence is 14 residues long. V was shortened by 7 bases and J by 6 bases, with 16 bases between the two germline ends. The CDR3 spells CASTRQVYVNEQFF. Written as DNA, the CDR3 is TGTGCCAGCACTCGTCAGGTTTATGTCAATGAGCAGTTCTTC.

The J gene is TRBJ1-2, the V gene TRBV3-1 (or the pseudogene TRBV3-2); D call uncertain. With 0 bases removed from V and 4 bases from J, the gap between germline ends came to 12 bases. This CDR3 comprises 15 residues. Germline assignment: CDR1 LGHDT and CDR2 YNNKEL (reference sequence). The CDR3 DNA reads TGTGCCAGCAGCCAAGATCCACAGAGCTTCTATGGCTACACCTTC. Amino acid sequence: CASSQDPQSFYGYTF.

The chain couples TRBV18 to TRBJ1-1, with TRBD1 matching over 10 bases. V shed 1 base and J 2 bases; nucleotides not matched to a gene: 4. The CDR3 is 16 residues long. Germline V lookup: CDR1 KGHSH, CDR2 LQKENI. CDR3 in amino acids: CASSPLGQGENTEAFF. In nucleotides, the CDR3 is TGTGCCAGCTCACCACTCGGACAGGGGGAAAACACTGAAGCTTTCTTT.

Points on this clone: The junction differs from germline at one of its ends, possibly a read error. J is TRBJ1-2 and V is TRBV6-1; TRBD1 matches 8 bases. Per germline, CDR1 MNHNS and CDR2 SASEGT. The CDR3 is made up of 17 amino acids. CDR3 amino acids: CASSEETLNRGIYGYTF. In nucleotides, the CDR3 is TGTGCCAGCAGCGAAGAGACGCTGAACAGGGGGATCTATGGCTACACCTTC.

The chain combines TRBV5-6 with TRBJ1-4; D remains ambiguous. Per the germline V gene, CDR1 is SGHDT and CDR2 is YYEEEE. V lost 4 bases, J lost 2 bases, and 15 bases lay in between. This CDR3 has 16 amino acids. For the CDR3, the DNA is TGTGCCAGCAGCCCGACCTGGGGAGGTACTAATGAAAAACTGTTTTTT. Translation: CASSPTWGGTNEKLFF.

CDR3 amino acids: CASSDPRGRGRGEKLFF. CDR3 bases: TGTGCCAGCAGTGACCCTCGGGGCAGGGGACGAGGAGAAAAACTGTTTTTT. The rearrangement uses TRBV6-4 and TRBJ1-4; maybe TRBD1 (6 bases). This CDR3 has 17 residues. V lost 2 bases, J lost 8 bases, and 21 bases lay in between. Germline assignment: CDR1 MRHNA and CDR2 SNTAGT.

V and J are TRBV18 and TRBJ2-1; TRBD1 is a possible D gene (6 bases). The CDR3 totals 15 residues. Germline CDR1 reads KGHSH; CDR2 reads LQKENI. V lost 3 bases and J 7 bases, leaving 16 bases between the germline ends. CDR3 bases: TGTGCCAGCTCACCGTCGGCAGGGGCTCGAAATGAGCAGTTCTTC. Its translation: CASSPSAGARNEQFF.

The chain employs TRBV10-2 and TRBJ2-5; 11 bases line up with TRBD2. The CDR3 has 15 amino acids. Germline CDR1 and CDR2: WSHSY and SAAADI. Trimming cost V 7 bases and J 5 bases; bases outside gene matches: 9. The CDR3: CASTASGGLGETQYF. The CDR3 bases are TGCGCCAGCACCGCTAGCGGGGGGCTGGGGGAGACCCAGTACTTC.

The chain carries TRBV24-1 and TRBJ1-2; unclear D gene. V was pared by 4 bases and J by 4 bases, with 9 bases between. This CDR3 is built from 13 residues. CDR1 KGHDR and CDR2 SFDVKD come from the germline V gene. In nucleotides, the CDR3 is TGTGCCACCAGTGACTGGCCCTCCTATGGCTACACCTTC. Translating gives CATSDWPSYGYTF.

The chain couples TRBV5-8 to TRBJ1-1; 8 nucleotides line up with TRBD1. Per the germline V gene, CDR1 is SGHTS and CDR2 is YDEGEE. Losses at the gene ends were 5 bases for V and 10 bases for J; bases not matched to a gene: 7. The CDR3 covers 12 residues. CDR3 coding DNA: TGTGCCAGCAGTTGGGCAACAGGGGGAGCTTTCTTT. As protein: CASSWATGGAFF.

The J gene is TRBJ1-1, the V gene TRBV27; D unresolved. The germline V and J ends were trimmed by 3 bases and 0 bases, with 11 bases remaining between them. Germline V gene lookup returns CDR1 MNHEY and CDR2 SMNVEV (reference sequence). CDR3 length equals 15 residues. The chain's CDR3 is CASSLSRTVNTEAFF. The CDR3 DNA follows: TGTGCCAGCAGTTTGAGCCGGACTGTGAACACTGAAGCTTTCTTT.

This chain links TRBV7-6 with TRBJ1-2; D might be TRBD1 (6 bases). This CDR3 comprises 13 residues. Trimming shortened V by 1 base and J by 5 bases, and 8 bases separated the two germline ends. Germline CDR1 is SGHVS and CDR2 is FNYEAQ. CDR3 bases: TGTGCCAGCAGCTTAGAACAGGGTTATGGCTACACCTTC. Protein product: CASSLEQGYGYTF.

The chain is built from TRBV19 and TRBJ1-2; 11 bases map to TRBD1. Germline V CDR1 and CDR2: LNHDA, SQIVND (reference sequence). This CDR3 is 16 amino acids long. Trimming took 7 bases from V and 3 from J; bases not matched to a gene: 10. The CDR3 spells CASMGGQGAIDYGYTF. The CDR3 DNA reads as TGTGCCAGTATGGGCGGACAGGGGGCTATCGACTATGGCTACACCTTC.

The chain links TRBV19 to TRBJ2-1; 10 nucleotides match TRBD2. The V gene's germline CDR1 is LNHDA and CDR2 SQIVND (reference sequence). This CDR3 is built from 15 residues. V lost 2 bases and J lost 4; bases outside the gene matches: 2. The CDR3 nucleotides are TGTGCCAGTAGTATAACAGCGGGGGGGTACAATGAGCAGTTCTTC. The encoded protein is CASSITAGGYNEQFF.

The gene calls are TRBV27 and TRBJ2-1; 9 bases match TRBD1. The CDR3 contains 15 residues. Trimming took 5 bases from V and 7 from J; bases not matched to a gene: 9. Germline loops: CDR1 MNHEY, CDR2 SMNVEV (reference sequence). CDR3 DNA: TGTGCCAGCAGTCATCCGGGACAGGGCAAAAATGAGCAGTTCTTC. This translates into CASSHPGQGKNEQFF.